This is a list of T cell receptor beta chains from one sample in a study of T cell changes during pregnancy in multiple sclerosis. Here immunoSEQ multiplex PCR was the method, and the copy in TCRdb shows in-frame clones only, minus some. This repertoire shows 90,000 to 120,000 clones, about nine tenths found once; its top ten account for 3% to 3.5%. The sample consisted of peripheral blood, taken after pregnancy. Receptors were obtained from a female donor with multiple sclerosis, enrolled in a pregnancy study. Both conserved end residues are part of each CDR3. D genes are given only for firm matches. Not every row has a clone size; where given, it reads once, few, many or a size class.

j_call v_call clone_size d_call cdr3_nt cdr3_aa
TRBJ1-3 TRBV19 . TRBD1 TGTGCCAGTAGTACGTACAGGGGGAACACCATATATTTT CASSTYRGNTIYF
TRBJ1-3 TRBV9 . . TGTGCCAGCAGCGTAGAGGGGTCTGGAAACACCATATATTTT CASSVEGSGNTIYF
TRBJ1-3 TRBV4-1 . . TGCGCCAGCAGCCCCTCGGGAAACACCATATATTTT CASSPSGNTIYF
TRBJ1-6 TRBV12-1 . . TGTGCCAGCAGGACCGACAGGGGGCTGGGGTCACCCCTCCACTTT CASRTDRGLGSPLHF
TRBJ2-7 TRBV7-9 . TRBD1 TGTGCCAGCAGCACGACCCTAACACAGGGGTTCTACGAGCAGTACTTC CASSTTLTQGFYEQYF
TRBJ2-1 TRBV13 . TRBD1 TGTGCCAGCAGCTTAGGCCTCTCTTTCCGACAGGGACCTACCTACAATGAGCAGTTCTTC CASSLGLSFRQGPTYNEQFF
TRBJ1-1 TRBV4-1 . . TGCGCCAGCAGCCCTGGGGAGTTGGGCGAAGCTTTCTTT CASSPGELGEAFF
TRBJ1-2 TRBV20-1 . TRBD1 TGCAGTGCCGGGACAGCGGAGGGCTACACCTTC CSAGTAEGYTF
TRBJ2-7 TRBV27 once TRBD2 TGTGCCAGCACCCACGGCGGGGGGAACGAGCAGTACTTC CASTHGGGNEQYF
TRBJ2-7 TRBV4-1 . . TGCGCCAGCAGCCAAGCTGGGTCGGGGTACGAGCAGTACTTC CASSQAGSGYEQYF
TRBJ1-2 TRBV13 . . TGTGCCAGCAGCTTAGGGGCAGCGGCGGACCCTAACTATGGCTACACCTTC CASSLGAAADPNYGYTF
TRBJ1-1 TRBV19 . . TGTGCCAGTACTCGACGGGGGGACACTGAAGCTTTCTTT CASTRRGDTEAFF
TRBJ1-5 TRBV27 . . TGTGCCAGCCGGCCCCAGGGGAGCAATCAGCCCCAGCATTTT CASRPQGSNQPQHF
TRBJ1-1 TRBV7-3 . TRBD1 TGTGCCAGCAGCCCCGCAGGGGGTAACACTGAAGCTTTCTTT CASSPAGGNTEAFF
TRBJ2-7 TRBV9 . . TGTGCCAGCAGCGATGGGACTGAATCCTACGAGCAGTACTTC CASSDGTESYEQYF
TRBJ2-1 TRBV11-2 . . TGTGCCAGCAGTCCTGCAGGTTCCTACAATGAGCAGTTCTTC CASSPAGSYNEQFF
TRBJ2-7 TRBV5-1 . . TGCGCCAGCAGCTTGGCTAGTACGGTGGACGAGCAGTACTTC CASSLASTVDEQYF